A single sample is the source of the 19 T cell receptor beta chains below, sequenced in a study of cytomegalovirus exposure and HLA in healthy donors. Both 60 Vbeta primers and 13 Jbeta primers went into the PCR. TCRdb keeps only in-frame clones here, not all; method: immunoSEQ multiplex PCR. Of roughly 130,000 clones in the sample, approximately 80% were seen once. The sequencing sample was made of PBMCs. Every receptor here comes from a girl aged 2-9 years in good health and CMV-seronegative.

This sequence joins TRBV5-1 and TRBJ2-3; TRBD2 matches at 15 bases. The length of the CDR3 is 17 residues. Trimming took 4 bases from V and 6 from J; bases not matched to a gene: 9. Germline values: CDR1 SGHRS, CDR2 YFSETQ. CDR3 nucleotides: TGCGCCAGCAGCCCGGGACTAGCGGGGGGACATCGGGATACGCAGTATTTT. Translated: CASSPGLAGGHRDTQYF.

The CDR3: CASSLLDRVINQPQHF. The CDR3 nucleotides read TGTGCCAGCAGTTTGCTAGACAGGGTAATCAATCAGCCCCAGCATTTT. The chain has TRBV28 and TRBJ1-5; TRBD1 agrees at 7 bases. The CDR3 has 16 amino acids. The J segment lost 3 bases and the V segment lost 3 bases, leaving 8 bases of the junction unmatched. Germline V gives CDR1 MDHEN, CDR2 SYDVKM.

J is TRBJ1-1 and V is TRBV9; D gene uncertain. The germline V and J ends were trimmed by 3 bases and 1 base, with 7 bases remaining between them. The CDR3 is 13 amino acids. Per germline, CDR1 SGDLS and CDR2 YYNGEE. The CDR3 loop is CASSGHPNTEAFF. DNA of the CDR3: TGTGCCAGCAGCGGACACCCGAACACTGAAGCTTTCTTT. Full variable domain (outside the CDR3, taken from reference TRBV9 and TRBJ1-1): DSGVTQTPKHLITATGQRVTLRCSPRSGDLSVYWYQQSLDQGLQFLIQYYNGEERAKGNILERFSAQQFPDLHSELNLSSLELGDSALYFCASSGHPNTEAFFGQGTRLTVV.

The V gene is TRBV5-1, the J gene TRBJ2-5, with TRBD1 identical over 8 bases. CDR1 is SGHRS, CDR2 YFSETQ, per germline. The CDR3 length is 16 residues. Unmatched junction bases numbered 13, after V lost 2 bases and J lost 7 bases. CDR3 amino acids: CASSFPTGTGWGTQYF. The CDR3 DNA reads as TGCGCCAGCAGCTTTCCAACCGGGACAGGTTGGGGGACCCAGTACTTC. Together with reference TRBV5-1 and TRBJ2-5, the CDR3 gives the full variable domain: KAGVTQTPRYLIKTRGQQVTLSCSPISGHRSVSWYQQTPGQGLQFLFEYFSETQRNKGNFPGRFSGRQFSNSRSEMNVSTLELGDSALYLCASSFPTGTGWGTQYFGPGTRLLVL.

CDR3 loop: CASSLDRGGTEAFF. The CDR3, as DNA: TGCGCCAGCAGCTTGGACCGGGGGGGCACTGAAGCTTTCTTT. The chain couples TRBV5-1 to TRBJ1-1; possibly TRBD1 for D (5 bases). Trimming took off 0 bases at V and 4 bases at J, with 10 bases between the two ends. Germline V gives CDR1 SGHRS, CDR2 YFSETQ. The CDR3 extends over 14 amino acids.

The chain is built from TRBV27 and TRBJ1-6, with D possibly TRBD1 on 5 matching bases. The CDR3 has 14 residues. Per germline, CDR1 MNHEY and CDR2 SMNVEV (reference sequence). Trimming took 4 bases from V and 9 from J, leaving 13 bases between them. The CDR3 DNA follows: TGTGCCAGCAGTTGGGGGGGAAAGGGTTCACCCCTCCACTTT. This gives the protein CASSWGGKGSPLHF.

This sequence joins TRBV30 and TRBJ2-3; 7 bases align to TRBD1. The CDR3 loop spans 15 amino acids. Germline V gives CDR1 GTSNPN, CDR2 SVGIG (reference sequence). The V segment lost 4 bases and the J segment 2 bases; nucleotides outside the gene matches: 9. The CDR3 sequence is CAWTQGVQDTDTQYF. The CDR3 DNA reads as TGTGCCTGGACCCAGGGGGTTCAAGACACAGATACGCAGTATTTT.

The chain carries TRBV2 and TRBJ1-5; possibly TRBD1 for D (5 bases). Germline CDR1 SNHLY, CDR2 FYNNEI. V gave up 6 bases and J gave up 3 bases, with 9 bases separating them. There are 13 residues in the CDR3. Here the CDR3 DNA reads TGTGCCAGCAGCCTGGGACTCAATCAGCCCCAGCATTTT. It codes for CASSLGLNQPQHF. The variable domain in full, completed from reference TRBV2 and TRBJ1-5, reads EPEVTQTPSHQVTQMGQEVILRCVPISNHLYFYWYRQILGQKVEFLVSFYNNEISEKSEIFDDQFSVERPDGSNFTLKIRSTKLEDSAMYFCASSLGLNQPQHFGDGTRLSIL.

The rearrangement links TRBV30 to TRBJ2-1, with 12 bases identical to TRBD2. Looked up from germline, CDR1 is GTSNPN and CDR2 is SVGIG (reference sequence). This CDR3 is 16 amino acids long. V lost 1 base, J lost 3 bases, and 4 bases stayed unmatched. This CDR3 reads CAWSGLAGVLYNEQFF. DNA of the CDR3: TGTGCCTGGAGTGGACTAGCGGGAGTCCTCTACAATGAGCAGTTCTTC.

V gene TRBV30 combines with J gene TRBJ1-5, with a possible D match to TRBD1 (6 bases). This CDR3 contains 16 residues. Germline CDR1 GTSNPN, CDR2 SVGIG (reference sequence). Trimming took 0 bases from V and 0 from J, leaving 12 bases between them. The CDR3 sequence is CAWSVHRANSNQPQHF. The CDR3 DNA reads as TGTGCCTGGAGTGTGCACAGGGCAAATAGCAATCAGCCCCAGCATTTT.

This chain links TRBV5-1 with TRBJ2-7, with D possibly matching TRBD2 (6 bases). CDR3 length equals 13 residues. The germline gives CDR1 SGHRS, CDR2 YFSETQ. V lost 5 bases, J lost 2 bases, and 11 bases lay in between. CDR3 nucleotide sequence: TGCGCCAGCAGATATGGGACTCCCTACGAGCAGTACTTC. This codes for CASRYGTPYEQYF.

Notes on this clone: Germline and junction disagree at one end, which may indicate a read error. The V and J genes are TRBV6-5 and TRBJ1-1, with a possible D match to TRBD1 (6 bases). Germline V gene data show CDR1 as MNHEY and CDR2 as SVGAGI. The CDR3 totals 14 residues. The CDR3 loop reads CASSYTTGFTGAFF. The CDR3 DNA follows: TGTGCCAGCAGTTATACCACAGGGTTCACTGGAGCTTTCTTT.

This chain joins TRBV4-3 and TRBJ2-2; 11 positions match TRBD2. CDR1 LGHNA and CDR2 YSLEER come from the germline V gene. The CDR3 runs 15 residues. V trimming: 3 bases; J trimming: 3 bases; junction bases outside the gene matches: 0. CDR3 DNA sequence: TGCGCCAGCAGCCAGGGACTAGCGGACACCGGGGAGCTGTTTTTT. Its protein product is CASSQGLADTGELFF.

This sequence joins TRBV7-6 and TRBJ2-7; 8 nucleotides match TRBD2. V trimming: 6 bases; J trimming: 5 bases; junction bases outside the gene matches: 9. This CDR3 region has 14 residues. CDR1 SGHVS and CDR2 FNYEAQ come from the germline V gene. As DNA, the CDR3 is TGTGCCAGCAGATCTCAACGGGAGGGCGACGAGCAGTACTTC. Translation gives CASRSQREGDEQYF.

This clone was seen a handful of times. This chain links TRBV4-1 with TRBJ1-2, with a tentative D call TRBD1 (6 bases). Germline V gives CDR1 MGHRA, CDR2 YSYEKL. Trimming stripped 0 bases from V and 1 base from J, with 9 bases between. The CDR3 is 15 residues long. CDR3 coding DNA: TGCGCCAGCAGCCAAGACCGACAGGTTAACTATGGCTACACCTTC. Its protein is CASSQDRQVNYGYTF.

The chain joins TRBV4-2 to TRBJ2-1; D is unresolved. Germline V gene data show CDR1 as LGHNA and CDR2 as YNFKEQ. V lost 5 bases, J lost 3 bases, and 20 bases lay in between. CDR3 size: 17 residues. CDR3 in amino acids: CASSAESRVSLYNEQFF. DNA for the CDR3: TGTGCCAGCAGCGCCGAGTCCCGCGTTTCCCTCTACAATGAGCAGTTCTTC.

This clone was seen just once. The chain recombines TRBV19 with TRBJ1-5; D unresolved. CDR3 size: 15 residues. In germline, CDR1 is LNHDA, CDR2 SQIVND (reference sequence). Trimming took off 3 bases at V and 4 bases at J, with 13 bases between the two ends. This CDR3 reads CASSIIVGVNQPQHF. CDR3 nucleotides: TGTGCCAGTAGTATTATTGTCGGGGTGAATCAGCCCCAGCATTTT. The whole variable domain, filled in from reference TRBV19 and TRBJ1-5, reads DGGITQSPKYLFRKEGQNVTLSCEQNLNHDAMYWYRQDPGQGLRLIYYSQIVNDFQKGDIAEGYSVSREKKESFPLTVTSAQKNPTAFYLCASSIIVGVNQPQHFGDGTRLSIL.

The chain employs TRBV2 and TRBJ1-5; TRBD1 might be the D (6 bases). Trimming shortened V by 6 bases and J by 6 bases, and 18 bases separated the two germline ends. The germline V gene has CDR1 SNHLY and CDR2 FYNNEI. This CDR3 region has 15 residues. This CDR3 reads CASRAEHSGVQPQHF. The CDR3 DNA is TGTGCCAGCAGAGCAGAACACTCAGGGGTTCAGCCCCAGCATTTT. The variable domain in full, with the rest retrieved from reference TRBV2 and TRBJ1-5, is EPEVTQTPSHQVTQMGQEVILRCVPISNHLYFYWYRQILGQKVEFLVSFYNNEISEKSEIFDDQFSVERPDGSNFTLKIRSTKLEDSAMYFCASRAEHSGVQPQHFGDGTRLSIL.

Here the CDR3 DNA reads TGTGCCAGCAGCCCTGGGGACAGGGGGGGCACAGATACGCAGTATTTT. Its translation: CASSPGDRGGTDTQYF. The chain uses TRBV7-9 and TRBJ2-3, with 11 positions matching TRBD1. With 5 bases clipped from V and 1 base from J, the junction kept 5 bases outside the gene matches. The CDR3 covers 16 residues. The germline CDR1 and CDR2 sequences are SEHNR and FQNEAQ (reference sequence). Full variable domain (missing parts from reference TRBV7-9 and TRBJ2-3): DTGVSQNPRHKITKRGQNVTFRCDPISEHNRLYWYRQTLGQGPEFLTYFQNEAQLEKSRLLSDRFSAERPKGSFSTLEIQRTEQGDSAMYLCASSPGDRGGTDTQYFGPGTRLTVL.